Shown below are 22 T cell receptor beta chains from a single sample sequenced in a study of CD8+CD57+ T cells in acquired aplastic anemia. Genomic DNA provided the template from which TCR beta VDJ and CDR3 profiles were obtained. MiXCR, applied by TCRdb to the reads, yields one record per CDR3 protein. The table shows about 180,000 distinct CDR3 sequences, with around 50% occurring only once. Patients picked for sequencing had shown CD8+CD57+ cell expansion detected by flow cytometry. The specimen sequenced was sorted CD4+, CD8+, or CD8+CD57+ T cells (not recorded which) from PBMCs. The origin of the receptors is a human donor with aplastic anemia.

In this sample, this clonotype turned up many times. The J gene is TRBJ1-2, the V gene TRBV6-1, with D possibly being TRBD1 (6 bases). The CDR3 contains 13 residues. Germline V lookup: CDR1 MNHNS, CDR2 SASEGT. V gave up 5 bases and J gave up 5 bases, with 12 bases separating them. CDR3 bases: TGTGCCAGCAGTCCAGACAGGAGTTATGGCTACACCTTC. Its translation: CASSPDRSYGYTF.

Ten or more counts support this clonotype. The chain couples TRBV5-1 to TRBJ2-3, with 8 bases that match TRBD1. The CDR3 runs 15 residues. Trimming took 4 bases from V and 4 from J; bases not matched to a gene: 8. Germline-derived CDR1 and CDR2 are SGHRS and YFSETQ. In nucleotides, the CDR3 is TGCGCCAGCAGCGTTGCGGGACAGGCTCCAGATACGCAGTATTTT. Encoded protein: CASSVAGQAPDTQYF.

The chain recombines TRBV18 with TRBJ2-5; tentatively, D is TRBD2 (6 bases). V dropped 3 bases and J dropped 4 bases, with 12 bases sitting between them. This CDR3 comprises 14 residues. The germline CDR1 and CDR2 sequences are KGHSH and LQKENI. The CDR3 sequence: CASSPATSLETQYF. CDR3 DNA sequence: TGTGCCAGCTCACCGGCGACTAGTCTAGAGACCCAGTACTTC.

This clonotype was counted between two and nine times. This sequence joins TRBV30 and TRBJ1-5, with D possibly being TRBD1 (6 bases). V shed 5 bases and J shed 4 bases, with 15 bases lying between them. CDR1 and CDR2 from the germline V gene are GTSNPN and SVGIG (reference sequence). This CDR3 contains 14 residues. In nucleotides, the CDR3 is TGTGCCTGGTCTGTGGACAGTAGAAATCAGCCCCAGCATTTT. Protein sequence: CAWSVDSRNQPQHF.

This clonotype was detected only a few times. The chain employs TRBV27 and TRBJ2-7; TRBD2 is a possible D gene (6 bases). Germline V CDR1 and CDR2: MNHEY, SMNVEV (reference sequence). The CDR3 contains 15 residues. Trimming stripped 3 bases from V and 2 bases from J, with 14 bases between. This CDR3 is CASSFIRGGTYEQYF. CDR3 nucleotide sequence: TGTGCCAGCAGTTTTATCCGGGGCGGGACCTACGAGCAGTACTTC.

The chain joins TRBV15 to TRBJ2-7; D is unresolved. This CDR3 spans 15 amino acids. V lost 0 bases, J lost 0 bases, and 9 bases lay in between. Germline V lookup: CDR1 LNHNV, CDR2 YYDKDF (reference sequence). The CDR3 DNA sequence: TGTGCCACCAGCAGAGATACAGTGGGCTCCTACGAGCAGTACTTC. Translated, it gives CATSRDTVGSYEQYF.

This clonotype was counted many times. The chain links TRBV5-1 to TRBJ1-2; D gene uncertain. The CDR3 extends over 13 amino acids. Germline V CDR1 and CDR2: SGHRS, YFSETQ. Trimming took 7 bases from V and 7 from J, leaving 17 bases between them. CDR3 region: CASSPRSEGGYTF. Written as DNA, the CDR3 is TGCGCCAGCTCCCCCAGGTCCGAGGGTGGCTACACCTTC.

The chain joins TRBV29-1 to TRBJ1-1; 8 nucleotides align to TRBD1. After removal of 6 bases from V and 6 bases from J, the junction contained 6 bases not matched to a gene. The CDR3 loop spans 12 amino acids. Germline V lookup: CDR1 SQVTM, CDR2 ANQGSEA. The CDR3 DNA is TGCAGCGTGGACAGGGCGGGCGCTGAAGCTTTCTTT. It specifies CSVDRAGAEAFF.

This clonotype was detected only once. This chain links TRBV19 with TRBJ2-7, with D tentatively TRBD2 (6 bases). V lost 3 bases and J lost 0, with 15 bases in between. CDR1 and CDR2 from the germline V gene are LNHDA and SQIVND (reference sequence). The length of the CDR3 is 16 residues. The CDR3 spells CASSMRAGPSSYEQYF. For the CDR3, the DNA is TGTGCCAGTAGTATGAGGGCGGGACCGAGCTCCTACGAGCAGTACTTC.

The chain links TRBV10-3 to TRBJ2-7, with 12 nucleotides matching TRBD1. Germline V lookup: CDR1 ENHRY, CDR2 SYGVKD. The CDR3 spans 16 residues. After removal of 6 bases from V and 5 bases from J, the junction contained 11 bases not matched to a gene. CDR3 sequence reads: CAISFGRGQGAHEQYF. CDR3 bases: TGTGCCATCAGCTTTGGGCGGGGACAGGGGGCCCACGAGCAGTACTTC.

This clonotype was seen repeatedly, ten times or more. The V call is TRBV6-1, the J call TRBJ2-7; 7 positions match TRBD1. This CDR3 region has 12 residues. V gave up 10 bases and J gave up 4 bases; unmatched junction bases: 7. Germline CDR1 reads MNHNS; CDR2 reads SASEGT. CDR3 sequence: CAKGTRGYEQYF. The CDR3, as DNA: TGTGCCAAAGGAACCAGGGGGTACGAGCAGTACTTC.

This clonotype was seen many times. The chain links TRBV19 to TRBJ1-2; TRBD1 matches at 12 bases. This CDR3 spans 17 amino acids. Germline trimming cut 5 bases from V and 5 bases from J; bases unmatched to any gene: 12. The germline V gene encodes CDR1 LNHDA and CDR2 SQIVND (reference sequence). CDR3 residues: CASSPPRDRGRVYGYTF. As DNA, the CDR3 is TGTGCCAGTAGTCCGCCCCGGGACAGGGGGCGCGTGTATGGCTACACCTTC.

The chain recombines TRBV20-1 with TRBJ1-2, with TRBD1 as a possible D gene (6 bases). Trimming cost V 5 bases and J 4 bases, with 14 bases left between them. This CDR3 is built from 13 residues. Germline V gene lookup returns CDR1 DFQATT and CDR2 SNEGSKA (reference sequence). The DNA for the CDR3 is TGCAGTGCTGGGGCCACAGGGATCTATGGCTACACCTTC. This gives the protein CSAGATGIYGYTF.

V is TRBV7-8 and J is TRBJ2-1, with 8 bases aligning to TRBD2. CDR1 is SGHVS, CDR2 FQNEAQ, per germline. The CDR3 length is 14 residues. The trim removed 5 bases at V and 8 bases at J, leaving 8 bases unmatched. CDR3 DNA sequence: TGTGCCAGCAGCCCCGGGAGGGCCTTCGATGAGCAGTTCTTC. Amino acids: CASSPGRAFDEQFF.

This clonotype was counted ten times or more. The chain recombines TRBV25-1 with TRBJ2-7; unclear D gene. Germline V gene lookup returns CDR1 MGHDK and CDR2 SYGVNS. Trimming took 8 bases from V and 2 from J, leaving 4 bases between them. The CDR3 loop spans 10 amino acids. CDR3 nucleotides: TGTGCCAGCGGAACCTACGAGCAGTACTTC. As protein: CASGTYEQYF.

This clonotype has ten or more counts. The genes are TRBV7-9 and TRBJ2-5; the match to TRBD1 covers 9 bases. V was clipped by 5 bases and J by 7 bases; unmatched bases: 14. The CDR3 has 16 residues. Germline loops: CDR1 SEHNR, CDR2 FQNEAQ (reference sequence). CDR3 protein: CASSPKQGTGWGTQYF. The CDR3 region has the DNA TGTGCCAGCAGCCCAAAGCAAGGGACAGGGTGGGGGACCCAGTACTTC.

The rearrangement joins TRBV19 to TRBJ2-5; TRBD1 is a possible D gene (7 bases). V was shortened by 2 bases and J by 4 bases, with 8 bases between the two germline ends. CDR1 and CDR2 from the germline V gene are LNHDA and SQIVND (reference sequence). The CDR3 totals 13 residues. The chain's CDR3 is CASSIQGGETQYF. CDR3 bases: TGTGCCAGTAGTATACAGGGGGGAGAGACCCAGTACTTC.

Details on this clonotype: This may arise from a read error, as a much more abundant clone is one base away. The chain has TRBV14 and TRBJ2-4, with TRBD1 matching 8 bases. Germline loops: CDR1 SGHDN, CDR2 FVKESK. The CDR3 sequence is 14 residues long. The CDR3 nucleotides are TGTGCCGGCAGCCAAGCAGGGGGCCGGAACATTCAGTACTTC. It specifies CAGSQAGGRNIQYF.

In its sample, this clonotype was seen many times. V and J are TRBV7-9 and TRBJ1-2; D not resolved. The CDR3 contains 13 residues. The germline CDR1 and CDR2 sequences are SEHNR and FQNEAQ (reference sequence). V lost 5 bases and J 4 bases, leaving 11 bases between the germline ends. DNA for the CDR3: TGTGCCAGCAGCCTAGACGGGCCCTATGGCTACACCTTC. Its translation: CASSLDGPYGYTF.

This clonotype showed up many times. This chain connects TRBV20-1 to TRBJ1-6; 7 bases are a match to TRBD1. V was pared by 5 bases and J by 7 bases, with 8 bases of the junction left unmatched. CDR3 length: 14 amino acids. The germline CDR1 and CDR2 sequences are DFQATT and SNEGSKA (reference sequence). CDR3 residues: CSAFIQGYNSPLHF. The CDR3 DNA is TGCAGTGCTTTTATACAGGGGTACAATTCACCCCTCCACTTT.

As DNA, the CDR3 is TGCGCCAGCAGCCAAGAGTCCCAGGGATACGAGCAGTACTTC. Translated: CASSQESQGYEQYF. The V call is TRBV4-1, the J call TRBJ2-7; maybe TRBD1 (5 bases). This CDR3 has 14 residues. V was clipped by 0 bases and J by 4 bases, with 10 bases between them. The germline V gene has CDR1 MGHRA and CDR2 YSYEKL.

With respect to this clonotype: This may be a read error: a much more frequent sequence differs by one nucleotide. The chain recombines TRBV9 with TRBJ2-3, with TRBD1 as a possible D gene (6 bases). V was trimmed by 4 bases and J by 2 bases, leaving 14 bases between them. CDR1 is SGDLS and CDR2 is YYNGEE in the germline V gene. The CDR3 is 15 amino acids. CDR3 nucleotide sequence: TGTGCCAGCAGCCCACGCAGGGGTTCCACAGATACGCAGTATTTT. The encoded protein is CASSPRRGSTDTQYF.